Listed below are T cell receptor beta chains from one sample, sequenced in a study of vaccination effects on CD4 cells after COVID-19. These receptors lack a known antigen. The method was immunoSEQ multiplex PCR; TCRdb's version includes in-frame clones alone and lacks a portion of them. The sample lists just under 65,000 clones; about 71% were seen once. The sample in question was CD4+ T cells from PBMCs cultured with HCoV-OC43 spike peptides, obtained before COVID-19 vaccination. All receptors come from a human donor who received a COVID-19 vaccine. Each CDR3 is given with its conserved first and last residue. The order of the fields is J gene, clone size, V gene, CDR3 protein. Size tells how often a clone was seen (once, few, many) or the class of an expanded clone, and some rows leave it out.

j_gene: TRBJ1-1; abundance: -; v_gene: TRBV19; CDR3aa: CASSKDRNTEAFF
j_gene: TRBJ1-1; abundance: -; v_gene: TRBV13; CDR3aa: CASSLKGYTEAFF
j_gene: TRBJ1-3; abundance: -; v_gene: TRBV7-2; CDR3aa: CASSPPTGARDTIYF
j_gene: TRBJ2-6; abundance: -; v_gene: TRBV15; CDR3aa: CATSREGTGANVLTF
j_gene: TRBJ2-4; abundance: -; v_gene: TRBV4-1; CDR3aa: CASSQDRISRNIQYF
j_gene: TRBJ1-5; abundance: -; v_gene: TRBV5-6; CDR3aa: CASSKWDRGNQPQHF
j_gene: TRBJ1-1; abundance: -; v_gene: TRBV29-1; CDR3aa: CSVIPGGAGTEAFF
j_gene: TRBJ2-1; abundance: -; v_gene: TRBV6-5; CDR3aa: CASSFDRGLLNEQFF
j_gene: TRBJ1-1; abundance: few; v_gene: TRBV6-5; CDR3aa: CASISRTEAFF
j_gene: TRBJ2-1; abundance: -; v_gene: TRBV5-1; CDR3aa: CASSLGQPYNEQFF
j_gene: TRBJ2-2; abundance: -; v_gene: TRBV3-1/TRBV3-2; CDR3aa: CASSQMTQNTGELFF
j_gene: TRBJ1-1; abundance: -; v_gene: TRBV5-1; CDR3aa: CASSRTGNTEAFF
j_gene: TRBJ2-1; abundance: -; v_gene: TRBV7-2; CDR3aa: CASSFVGGVSYNEQFF
j_gene: TRBJ2-2; abundance: -; v_gene: TRBV7-3; CDR3aa: CASSYSPNTGELFF
j_gene: TRBJ2-1; abundance: few; v_gene: TRBV28; CDR3aa: CASSSYRYNEQFF
j_gene: TRBJ2-6; abundance: -; v_gene: TRBV2; CDR3aa: CASSDRSGVGANVLTF
j_gene: TRBJ1-3; abundance: -; v_gene: TRBV12-5; CDR3aa: CASGLRGSGNTIYF
j_gene: TRBJ1-6; abundance: -; v_gene: TRBV28; CDR3aa: CASIGQGGSPLHF
j_gene: TRBJ2-1; abundance: -; v_gene: TRBV5-4; CDR3aa: CASSLRQGGSNEQFF
j_gene: TRBJ2-5; abundance: -; v_gene: TRBV6-5; CDR3aa: CASRSDRGETQYF
j_gene: TRBJ1-4; abundance: -; v_gene: TRBV6-5; CDR3aa: CASAAVPATNEKLFF
j_gene: TRBJ2-3; abundance: -; v_gene: TRBV9; CDR3aa: CASSQGGDTQYF
j_gene: TRBJ2-1; abundance: once; v_gene: TRBV19; CDR3aa: CASSTKPRGVSSSYNEQFF
j_gene: TRBJ2-3; abundance: -; v_gene: TRBV7-8; CDR3aa: CASRPGTGGVTDTQYF
j_gene: TRBJ1-1; abundance: once; v_gene: TRBV7-2; CDR3aa: CASSLEGNTEAFF
j_gene: TRBJ1-2; abundance: few; v_gene: TRBV2; CDR3aa: CASSDQGIYGYTF
j_gene: TRBJ2-3; abundance: -; v_gene: TRBV3-1/TRBV3-2; CDR3aa: CASSQEFRDTQYF
j_gene: TRBJ2-5; abundance: -; v_gene: TRBV5-1; CDR3aa: CASSFDRKETQYF
j_gene: TRBJ1-4; abundance: -; v_gene: TRBV30; CDR3aa: CAWSGAGRVEKLFF
j_gene: TRBJ1-2; abundance: -; v_gene: TRBV9; CDR3aa: CASSVGPFAAGYGYTF
j_gene: TRBJ2-5; abundance: once; v_gene: TRBV7-2; CDR3aa: CASSLHGGMETQYF
j_gene: TRBJ1-4; abundance: -; v_gene: TRBV5-1; CDR3aa: CASSYEGVNEKLFF
j_gene: TRBJ2-5; abundance: -; v_gene: TRBV2; CDR3aa: CASRSRDRLETQYF
j_gene: TRBJ2-2; abundance: -; v_gene: TRBV25-1; CDR3aa: CASSKRAGRNTGELFF
j_gene: TRBJ2-2; abundance: -; v_gene: TRBV3-1/TRBV3-2; CDR3aa: CASSRGTANTGELFF
j_gene: TRBJ2-5; abundance: -; v_gene: TRBV6-5; CDR3aa: CASRRGSETQYF
j_gene: TRBJ1-1; abundance: few; v_gene: TRBV18; CDR3aa: CASSPLSGRTGTEAFF
j_gene: TRBJ1-5; abundance: -; v_gene: TRBV28; CDR3aa: CASSLNPGGDQPQHF
j_gene: TRBJ2-1; abundance: -; v_gene: TRBV12-5; CDR3aa: CASGLLPTSRNYNEQFF
j_gene: TRBJ1-5; abundance: few; v_gene: TRBV24-1; CDR3aa: CATSDLGARQPQHF
j_gene: TRBJ1-5; abundance: -; v_gene: TRBV19; CDR3aa: CASSIEGTSVNQPQHF
j_gene: TRBJ1-1; abundance: once; v_gene: TRBV9; CDR3aa: CASSVLWNTEAFF
j_gene: TRBJ1-5; abundance: few; v_gene: TRBV19; CDR3aa: CASNRQSGPQHF
j_gene: TRBJ2-1; abundance: -; v_gene: TRBV7-2; CDR3aa: CASEPMGRGAYNEQFF
j_gene: TRBJ1-3; abundance: -; v_gene: TRBV4-1; CDR3aa: CASSQQGLTGNTIYF
j_gene: TRBJ2-2; abundance: -; v_gene: TRBV5-6; CDR3aa: CASSLVGPTGELFF
j_gene: TRBJ2-1; abundance: -; v_gene: TRBV27; CDR3aa: CASSPGDFGYNEQFF
j_gene: TRBJ1-2; abundance: -; v_gene: TRBV19; CDR3aa: CASSISYRDTGGYTF
j_gene: TRBJ2-5; abundance: -; v_gene: TRBV24-1; CDR3aa: CATSDLWSTGRVETQYF
j_gene: TRBJ2-2; abundance: -; v_gene: TRBV19; CDR3aa: CASSTQGLEELFF
j_gene: TRBJ2-1; abundance: -; v_gene: TRBV6-5; CDR3aa: CASSRRDRGVVF
j_gene: TRBJ2-2; abundance: few; v_gene: TRBV6-1; CDR3aa: CASSDRRVGGELFF
j_gene: TRBJ2-1; abundance: -; v_gene: TRBV7-2; CDR3aa: CASSLSTSGYNEQFF
j_gene: TRBJ1-2; abundance: few; v_gene: TRBV3-1/TRBV3-2; CDR3aa: CASSLEGINYGYTF
j_gene: TRBJ2-3; abundance: -; v_gene: TRBV5-1; CDR3aa: CASSLERGNTDTQYF
j_gene: TRBJ1-1; abundance: -; v_gene: TRBV2; CDR3aa: CASRLDRANTEAFF
j_gene: TRBJ1-1; abundance: once; v_gene: TRBV28; CDR3aa: CASSYYQTGGAFF
j_gene: TRBJ2-5; abundance: few; v_gene: TRBV30; CDR3aa: CAWSVLKGETQYF
j_gene: TRBJ2-5; abundance: -; v_gene: TRBV7-9; CDR3aa: CASSLGQLYQETQYF